This is a list of T cell receptor beta chains from one sample in a study of spatial heterogeneity in lung cancer. MiXCR, run by TCRdb on the 5' RACE reads, gives a single entry per CDR3 protein. The sample lists around 15,000 distinct CDR3 sequences; approximately 19% were seen once. The source was PBMCs, collected at follow-up. These receptors were taken from a male donor with early-stage non-small cell lung cancer. Both conserved end residues are part of each CDR3. Fields, in order: V gene, J gene, clone size, D gene, CDR3 DNA, CDR3 protein. A D gene is named only where the DNA matches it firmly. Only part of the rows carry a size: once, few, many, or a class if the clone is expanded.

TRBV11-3	TRBJ2-2	medium-sized	NA	TGTGCCAGCAGCTCGAGGGGCCTTGGGACCGGGGAGCTGTTTTTT	CASSSRGLGTGELFF
TRBV11-3	TRBJ2-3	NA	NA	TGTGCCAGCAGCTTAGGGACACCAAGAGGCGCAGATACGCAGTATTTT	CASSLGTPRGADTQYF
TRBV5-1	TRBJ1-5	medium-sized	NA	TGCGCCAGCAGCTTGTTGGGAAATAGCAATCAGCCCCAGCATTTT	CASSLLGNSNQPQHF
TRBV6-6	TRBJ2-2	many	NA	TGTGCCAGCATCGACGACACCGGGGAGCTGTTTTTT	CASIDDTGELFF
TRBV19	TRBJ2-1	many	TRBD2	TGTGCCAGTAGTAGGGATAGCGGGGGGGCCTTGTCCTACAATGAGCAGTTCTTC	CASSRDSGGALSYNEQFF
TRBV7-2	TRBJ2-1	NA	NA	TGTGCCAGCACGACAGACTTCGCCTACAATGAGCAGTTCTTC	CASTTDFAYNEQFF
TRBV15	TRBJ2-1	medium-sized	NA	TGTGCCACCAGCATTTCTCCCGATGAGCAGTTCTTC	CATSISPDEQFF
TRBV6-2/TRBV6-3	TRBJ1-2	NA	NA	TGTGCCAGCAGTCACCCCCCATCTTTCGAGACTACGATCTATGGCTACACCTTC	CASSHPPSFETTIYGYTF
TRBV7-2	TRBJ2-4	few	TRBD2	TGTGCCAGCAGCTTAGAAGCGGGGGCCCTCACGGTTCAGTACTTC	CASSLEAGALTVQYF
TRBV6-2/TRBV6-3	TRBJ1-2	NA	NA	TGTGCCAGCAGTTACTCCCACTTCTATGGCTACACCTTC	CASSYSHFYGYTF
TRBV11-2	TRBJ1-1	many	NA	TGTGCCAGCAGTCCCCTTGAGGGGCCAGGGACTGAAGCTTTCTTT	CASSPLEGPGTEAFF
TRBV18	TRBJ1-5	many	NA	TGTGCCAGCTCACCACGGCCAGGGGAACTCGGCAGCAATCAGCCCCAGCATTTT	CASSPRPGELGSNQPQHF
TRBV19	TRBJ1-5	NA	NA	TGTGCCAGTAGTATTCGTGGCGATAGCAATCAGCCCCAGCATTTT	CASSIRGDSNQPQHF
TRBV24-1	TRBJ2-2	NA	NA	TGTGCCACCAGTGGCCCTACTGGCGGGGACCGCCCGGCCGGGGAGCTGTTTTTT	CATSGPTGGDRPAGELFF
TRBV19	TRBJ1-6	NA	TRBD1	TGTGCCAGTAGTATTGGGACAGGGGGATCTGATTCACCCCTCCACTTT	CASSIGTGGSDSPLHF
TRBV11-1	TRBJ2-1	many	NA	TGTGCCAGCAGCTTAGGGTCGCGAAATGAGCAGTTCTTC	CASSLGSRNEQFF
TRBV29-1	TRBJ2-7	few	NA	TGCAGCGTTGCGGCGAGGCGGCCCTACGAGCAGTACTTC	CSVAARRPYEQYF
TRBV5-1	TRBJ2-7	many	NA	TGCGCCAGCAGCAGATTGGAGAACTCCTACGAGCAGTACTTC	CASSRLENSYEQYF
TRBV5-1	TRBJ1-2	medium-sized	TRBD1	TGCGCCAGCAGCAGCACAGGGGGCGGCTATGGCTACACCTTC	CASSSTGGGYGYTF
TRBV20-1	TRBJ1-6	many	TRBD1	TGCAGTGCTAGAGATTTGGACAGGGACAGCTCCTATAATTCACCCCTCCACTTT	CSARDLDRDSSYNSPLHF
TRBV12-3/TRBV12-4	TRBJ1-2	few	NA	TGTGCCAGCAGTTTCGGCAGGGGCTATGGCTACACCTTC	CASSFGRGYGYTF
TRBV12-3/TRBV12-4	TRBJ2-5	NA	NA	TGTGCCAGCAGCAGGCCTTTCCAAGAGACCCAGTACTTC	CASSRPFQETQYF
TRBV13	TRBJ2-7	many	NA	TGTGCCAGCAGCTTAAAAGGACTCTACGAGCAGTACTTC	CASSLKGLYEQYF
TRBV9	TRBJ2-3	few	TRBD2	TGTGCCAGCAGCGCCGGACTAGCGGGGATTACAGATACGCAGTATTTT	CASSAGLAGITDTQYF
TRBV10-2	TRBJ2-5	many	NA	TGCGCCAGCAGTGAGTCAACTAGAACCCTCCAAGAGACCCAGTACTTC	CASSESTRTLQETQYF
TRBV16	TRBJ1-3	NA	NA	TGTGCCAGCAGCCAACTGGGTGAAGTTTCTGGAAACACCATATATTTT	CASSQLGEVSGNTIYF
TRBV11-1	TRBJ1-1	many	TRBD1	TGTGCCAGCAGCTCGGACAGGGGGTTCAACACTGAAGCTTTCTTT	CASSSDRGFNTEAFF
TRBV10-3	TRBJ1-5	many	NA	TGTGCCATCAGTGAGTCAGTGGGTCCGCAGGATCAGCCCCAGCATTTT	CAISESVGPQDQPQHF
TRBV25-1	TRBJ2-1	medium-sized	NA	TGTGCCAGCAGTGAATATAGGGACGTATCCTACAATGAGCAGTTCTTC	CASSEYRDVSYNEQFF
TRBV12-3/TRBV12-4	TRBJ2-2	medium-sized	TRBD1	TGTGCCAGCAGTTTGGGAACAGGGGGCACCGGGGAGCTGTTTTTT	CASSLGTGGTGELFF
TRBV12-3/TRBV12-4	TRBJ2-3	many	NA	TGTGCCAGCAGTTTTTTGGACCACACAGATACGCAGTATTTT	CASSFLDHTDTQYF
TRBV19	TRBJ1-5	NA	NA	TGTGCCAGTAGTATAGATACACCCGGCAATCAGCCCCAGCATTTT	CASSIDTPGNQPQHF
TRBV12-3/TRBV12-4	TRBJ2-7	medium-sized	TRBD2	TGTGCCAGCAGTCCCGGGACTAGCTACGCCTACGAGCAGTACTTC	CASSPGTSYAYEQYF
TRBV5-4	TRBJ1-2	NA	TRBD1	TGTGCCAGCACAATCACAGGGGTATTTTTTGGCTACACCTTC	CASTITGVFFGYTF
TRBV5-1	TRBJ1-5	many	TRBD1	TGCGCCAGCAGCTTGGTTACAGGGGTTTATCAGCCCCAGCATTTT	CASSLVTGVYQPQHF
TRBV7-2	TRBJ2-5	few	TRBD2	TGTGCCAGCAGCTTTGGACTAGCGGGGCCTCAAGAGACCCAGTACTTC	CASSFGLAGPQETQYF
TRBV4-1	TRBJ2-1	few	TRBD1	TGCGCCAGCAGCCATGGAGACAGGGCACGCTACAATGAGCAGTTCTTC	CASSHGDRARYNEQFF